This paragraph covers one T cell receptor beta chain sequence. Trimming shortened V by 8 bases and J by 0 bases, and 14 bases separated the two germline ends. Germline CDR1 and CDR2: MNHEY and SMNVEV (reference sequence). The CDR3 loop spans 14 amino acids. The repertoire was sequenced with immunoSEQ multiplex PCR; TCRdb's copy has only in-frame clones and lacks some. The sample holds roughly 60,000 clones; about nine tenths are singletons and the top ten take around a tenth. This sample was included in a study of blood T cell repertoires in COVID-19. For the study at large: T cells, B-cell-depleted T cells, or PBMCs provided the cDNA or gDNA that served as material.

The rearrangement joins TRBV27 to TRBJ2-7, with D possibly matching TRBD1 (6 bases). This receptor was identified in a human donor with acute or convalescent COVID-19. The donor label of this sample is uncertain. Sequenced input: peripheral blood. The CDR3 DNA reads as TGTGCCAGCTCCGATTACAGGGTCTCCTACGAGCAGTACTTC. Its translation is CASSDYRVSYEQYF.